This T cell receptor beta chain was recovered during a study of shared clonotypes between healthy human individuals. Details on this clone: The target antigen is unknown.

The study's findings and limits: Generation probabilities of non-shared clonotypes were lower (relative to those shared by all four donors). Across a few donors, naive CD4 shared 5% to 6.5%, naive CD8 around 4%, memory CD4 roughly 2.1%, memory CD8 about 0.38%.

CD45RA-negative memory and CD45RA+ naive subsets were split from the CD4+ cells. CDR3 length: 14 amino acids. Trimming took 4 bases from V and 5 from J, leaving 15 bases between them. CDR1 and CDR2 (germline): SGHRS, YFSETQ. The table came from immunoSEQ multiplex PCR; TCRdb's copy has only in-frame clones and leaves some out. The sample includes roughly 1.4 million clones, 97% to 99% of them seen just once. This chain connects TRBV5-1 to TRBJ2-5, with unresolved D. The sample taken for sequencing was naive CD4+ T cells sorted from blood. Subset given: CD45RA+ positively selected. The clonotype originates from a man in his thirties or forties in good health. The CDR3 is CASSLRTGRETQYF. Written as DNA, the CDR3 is TGCGCCAGCAGCCTAAGGACCGGGCGGGAGACCCAGTACTTC.